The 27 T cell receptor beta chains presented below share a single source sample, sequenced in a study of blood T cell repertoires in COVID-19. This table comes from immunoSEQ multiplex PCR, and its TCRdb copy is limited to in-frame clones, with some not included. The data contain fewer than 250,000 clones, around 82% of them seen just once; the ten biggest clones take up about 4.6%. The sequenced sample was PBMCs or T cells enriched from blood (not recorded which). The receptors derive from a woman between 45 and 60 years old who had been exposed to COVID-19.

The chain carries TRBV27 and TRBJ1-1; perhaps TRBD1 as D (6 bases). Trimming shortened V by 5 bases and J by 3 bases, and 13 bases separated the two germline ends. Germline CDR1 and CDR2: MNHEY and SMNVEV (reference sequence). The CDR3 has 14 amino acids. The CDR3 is CASSPQGIHTEAFF. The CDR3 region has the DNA TGTGCCAGCAGTCCTCAGGGGATCCACACTGAAGCTTTCTTT.

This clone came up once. Here the CDR3 reads CASSLESGTYEQYF. CDR3 DNA sequence: TGTGCCAGCAGCCTTGAGTCCGGGACCTACGAGCAGTACTTC. The genes are TRBV7-3 and TRBJ2-7, with a weak D call TRBD2 (5 bases). Germline loops: CDR1 SGHTA, CDR2 FQGTGA. The length of the CDR3 is 14 residues. V lost 5 bases to trimming and J lost 2 bases, with 13 bases between them.

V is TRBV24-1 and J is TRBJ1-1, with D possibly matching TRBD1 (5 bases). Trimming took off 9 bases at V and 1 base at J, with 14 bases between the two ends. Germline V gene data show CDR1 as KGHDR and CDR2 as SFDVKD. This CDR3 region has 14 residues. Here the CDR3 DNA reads TGTGCCACCCGACCCACAGGACCGAACACTGAAGCTTTCTTT. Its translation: CATRPTGPNTEAFF.

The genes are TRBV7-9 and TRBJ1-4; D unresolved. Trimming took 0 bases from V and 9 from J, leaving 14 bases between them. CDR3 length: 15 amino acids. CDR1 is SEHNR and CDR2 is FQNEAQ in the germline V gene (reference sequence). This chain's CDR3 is CASSLAGAGSKKLFF. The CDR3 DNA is TGTGCCAGCAGCTTAGCCGGCGCGGGTTCGAAAAAACTGTTTTTT. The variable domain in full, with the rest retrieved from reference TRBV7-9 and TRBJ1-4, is DTGVSQNPRHKITKRGQNVTFRCDPISEHNRLYWYRQTLGQGPEFLTYFQNEAQLEKSRLLSDRFSAERPKGSFSTLEIQRTEQGDSAMYLCASSLAGAGSKKLFFGSGTQLSVL.

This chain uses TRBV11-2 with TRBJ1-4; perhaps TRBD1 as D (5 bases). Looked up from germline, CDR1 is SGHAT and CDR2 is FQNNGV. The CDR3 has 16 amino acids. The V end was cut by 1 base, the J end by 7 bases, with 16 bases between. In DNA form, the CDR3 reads TGTGCCAGCAGCTTAGTTGGGGGGTTCATTGGTGAAAAACTGTTTTTT. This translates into CASSLVGGFIGEKLFF.

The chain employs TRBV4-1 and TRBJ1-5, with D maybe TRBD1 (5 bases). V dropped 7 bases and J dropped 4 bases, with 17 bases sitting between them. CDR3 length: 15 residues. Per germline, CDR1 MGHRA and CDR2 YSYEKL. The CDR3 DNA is TGCGCCAGCACCCCTACTCCCTCAGGGAATCAGCCCCAGCATTTT. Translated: CASTPTPSGNQPQHF.

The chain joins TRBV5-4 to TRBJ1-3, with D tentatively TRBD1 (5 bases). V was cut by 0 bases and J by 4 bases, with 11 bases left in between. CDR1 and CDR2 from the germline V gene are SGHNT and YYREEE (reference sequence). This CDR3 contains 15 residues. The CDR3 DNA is TGTGCCAGCAGCTTGGCAGGGCAGTCGGGAAACACCATATATTTT. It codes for CASSLAGQSGNTIYF.

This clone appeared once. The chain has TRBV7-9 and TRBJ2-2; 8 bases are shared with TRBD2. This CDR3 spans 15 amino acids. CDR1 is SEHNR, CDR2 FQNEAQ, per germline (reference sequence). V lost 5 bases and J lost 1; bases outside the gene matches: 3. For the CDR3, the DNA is TGTGCCAGCAGCCAGGGACTAGTGAACACCGGGGAGCTGTTTTTT. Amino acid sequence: CASSQGLVNTGELFF.

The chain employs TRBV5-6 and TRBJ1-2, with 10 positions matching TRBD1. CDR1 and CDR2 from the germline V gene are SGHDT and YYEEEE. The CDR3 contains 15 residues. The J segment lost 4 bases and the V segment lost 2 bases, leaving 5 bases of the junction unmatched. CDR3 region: CASSFGQGGGYGYTF. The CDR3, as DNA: TGTGCCAGCAGCTTCGGACAGGGGGGCGGCTATGGCTACACCTTC. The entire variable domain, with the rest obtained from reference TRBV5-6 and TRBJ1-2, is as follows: DAGVTQSPTHLIKTRGQQVTLRCSPKSGHDTVSWYQQALGQGPQFIFQYYEEEERQRGNFPDRFSGHQFPNYSSELNVNALLLGDSALYLCASSFGQGGGYGYTFGSGTRLTVV.

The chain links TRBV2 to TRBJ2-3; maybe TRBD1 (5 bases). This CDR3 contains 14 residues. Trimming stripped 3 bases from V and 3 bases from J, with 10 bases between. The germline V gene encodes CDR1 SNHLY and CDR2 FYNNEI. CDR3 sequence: CASSDAGWTDTQYF. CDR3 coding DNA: TGTGCCAGCAGTGATGCAGGGTGGACAGATACGCAGTATTTT.

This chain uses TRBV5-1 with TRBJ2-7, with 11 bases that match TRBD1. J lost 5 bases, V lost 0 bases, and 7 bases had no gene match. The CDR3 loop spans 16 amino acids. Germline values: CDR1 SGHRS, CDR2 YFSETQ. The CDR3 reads CASSLADRGRLNEQYF. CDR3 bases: TGCGCCAGCAGCTTGGCGGACAGGGGGCGTTTAAACGAGCAGTACTTC.

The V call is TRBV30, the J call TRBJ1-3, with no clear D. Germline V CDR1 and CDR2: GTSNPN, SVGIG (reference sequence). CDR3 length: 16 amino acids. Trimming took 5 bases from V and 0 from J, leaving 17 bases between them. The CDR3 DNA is TGTGCCTGGGGGAGGTCCACTGGGTTCTCTGGAAACACCATATATTTT. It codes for CAWGRSTGFSGNTIYF.

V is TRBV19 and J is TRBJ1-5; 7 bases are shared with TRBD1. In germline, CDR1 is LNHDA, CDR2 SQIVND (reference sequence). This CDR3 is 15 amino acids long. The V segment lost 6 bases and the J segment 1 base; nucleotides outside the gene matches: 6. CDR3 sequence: CASRRTGRSNQPQHF. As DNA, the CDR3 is TGTGCCAGTAGACGGACAGGTAGGAGCAATCAGCCCCAGCATTTT.

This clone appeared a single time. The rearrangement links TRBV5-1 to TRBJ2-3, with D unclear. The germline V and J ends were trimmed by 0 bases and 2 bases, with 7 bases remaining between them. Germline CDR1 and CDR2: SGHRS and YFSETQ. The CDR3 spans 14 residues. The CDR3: CASSLELPTDTQYF. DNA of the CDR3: TGCGCCAGCAGCTTGGAACTGCCCACAGATACGCAGTATTTT.

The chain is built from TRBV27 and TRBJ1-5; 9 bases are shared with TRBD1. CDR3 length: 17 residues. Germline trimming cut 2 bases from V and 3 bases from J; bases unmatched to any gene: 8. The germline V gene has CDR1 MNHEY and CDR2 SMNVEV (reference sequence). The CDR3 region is CASSLKGDRDTNQPQHF. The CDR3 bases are TGTGCCAGCAGTTTAAAGGGGGACAGGGATACCAATCAGCCCCAGCATTTT.

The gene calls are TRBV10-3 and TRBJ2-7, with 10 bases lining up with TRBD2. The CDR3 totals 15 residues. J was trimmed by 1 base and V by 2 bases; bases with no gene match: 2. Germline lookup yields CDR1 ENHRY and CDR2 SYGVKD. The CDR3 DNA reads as TGTGCCATCAGTGAGCAAGCGGGGGGGTCCTACGAGCAGTACTTC. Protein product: CAISEQAGGSYEQYF.

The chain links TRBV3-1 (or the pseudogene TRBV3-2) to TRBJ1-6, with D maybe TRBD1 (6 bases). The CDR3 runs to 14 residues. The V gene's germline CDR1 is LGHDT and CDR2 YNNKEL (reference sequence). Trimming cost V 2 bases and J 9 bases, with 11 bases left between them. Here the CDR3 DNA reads TGTGCCAGCAGCCAATGGGGGCGGAGTTCACCCCTCCACTTT. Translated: CASSQWGRSSPLHF.

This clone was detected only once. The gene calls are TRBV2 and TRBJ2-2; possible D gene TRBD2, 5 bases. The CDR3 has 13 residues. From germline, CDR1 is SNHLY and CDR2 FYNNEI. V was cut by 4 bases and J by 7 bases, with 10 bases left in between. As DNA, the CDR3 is TGTGCCAGCAGTGGGTGGACTGTCGGGGAGCTGTTTTTT. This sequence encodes CASSGWTVGELFF.

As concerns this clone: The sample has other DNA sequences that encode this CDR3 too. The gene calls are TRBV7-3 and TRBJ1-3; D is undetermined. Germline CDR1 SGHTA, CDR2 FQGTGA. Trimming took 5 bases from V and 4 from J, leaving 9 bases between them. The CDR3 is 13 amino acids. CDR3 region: CASSPSGGNTIYF. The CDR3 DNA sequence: TGTGCCAGCAGCCCTTCCGGGGGAAACACCATATATTTT.

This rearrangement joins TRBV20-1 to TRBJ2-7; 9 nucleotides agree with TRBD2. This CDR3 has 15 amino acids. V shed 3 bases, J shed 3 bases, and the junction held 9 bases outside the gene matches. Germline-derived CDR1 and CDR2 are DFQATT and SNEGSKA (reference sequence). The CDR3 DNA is TGCAGTGCTAGTGGGTCGGGTAGCGGGGGCTACGAGCAGTACTTC. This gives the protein CSASGSGSGGYEQYF.

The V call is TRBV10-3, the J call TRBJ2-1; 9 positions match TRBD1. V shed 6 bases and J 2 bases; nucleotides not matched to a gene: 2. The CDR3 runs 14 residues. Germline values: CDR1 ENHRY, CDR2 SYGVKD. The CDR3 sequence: CAIRGQGTYNEQFF. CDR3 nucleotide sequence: TGTGCCATCAGGGGACAGGGAACCTACAATGAGCAGTTCTTC.

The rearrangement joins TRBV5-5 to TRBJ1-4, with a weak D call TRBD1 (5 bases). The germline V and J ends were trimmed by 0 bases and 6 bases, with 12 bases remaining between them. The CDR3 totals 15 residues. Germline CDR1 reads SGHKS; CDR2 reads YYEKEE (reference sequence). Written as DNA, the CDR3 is TGTGCCAGCAGCTTGGTTGGCGGGGGAGATGAAAAACTGTTTTTT. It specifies CASSLVGGGDEKLFF. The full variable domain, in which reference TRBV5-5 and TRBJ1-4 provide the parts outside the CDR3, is DAGVTQSPTHLIKTRGQQVTLRCSPISGHKSVSWYQQVLGQGPQFIFQYYEKEERGRGNFPDRFSARQFPNYSSELNVNALLLGDSALYLCASSLVGGGDEKLFFGSGTQLSVL.

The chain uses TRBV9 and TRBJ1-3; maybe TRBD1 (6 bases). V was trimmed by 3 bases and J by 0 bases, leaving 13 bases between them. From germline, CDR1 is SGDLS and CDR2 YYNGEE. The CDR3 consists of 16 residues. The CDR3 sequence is CASSDDRRFSGNTIYF. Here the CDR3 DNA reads TGTGCCAGCAGCGATGACAGGAGGTTCTCTGGAAACACCATATATTTT.

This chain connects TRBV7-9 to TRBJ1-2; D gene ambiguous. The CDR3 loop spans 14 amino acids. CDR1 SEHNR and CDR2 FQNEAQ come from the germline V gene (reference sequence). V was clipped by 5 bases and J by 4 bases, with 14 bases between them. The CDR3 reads CASSEEAGGYGYTF. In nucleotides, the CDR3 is TGTGCCAGCAGCGAGGAAGCAGGAGGCTATGGCTACACCTTC.

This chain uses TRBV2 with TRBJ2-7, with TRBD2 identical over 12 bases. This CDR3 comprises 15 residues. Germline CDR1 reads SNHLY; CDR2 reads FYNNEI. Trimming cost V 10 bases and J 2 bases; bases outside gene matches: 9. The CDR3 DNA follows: TGTGCCACCCGGAGGGCTAGCGGGGGGGCCTACGAGCAGTACTTC. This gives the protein CATRRASGGAYEQYF.

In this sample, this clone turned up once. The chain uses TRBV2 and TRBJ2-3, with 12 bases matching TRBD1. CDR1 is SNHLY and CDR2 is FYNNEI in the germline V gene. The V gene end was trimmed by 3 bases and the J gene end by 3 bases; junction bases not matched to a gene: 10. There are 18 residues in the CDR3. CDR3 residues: CASSDMGQGAAWTDTQYF. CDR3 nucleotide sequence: TGTGCCAGCAGTGATATGGGACAGGGGGCTGCGTGGACAGATACGCAGTATTTT. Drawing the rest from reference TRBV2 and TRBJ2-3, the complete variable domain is EPEVTQTPSHQVTQMGQEVILRCVPISNHLYFYWYRQILGQKVEFLVSFYNNEISEKSEIFDDQFSVERPDGSNFTLKIRSTKLEDSAMYFCASSDMGQGAAWTDTQYFGPGTRLTVL.

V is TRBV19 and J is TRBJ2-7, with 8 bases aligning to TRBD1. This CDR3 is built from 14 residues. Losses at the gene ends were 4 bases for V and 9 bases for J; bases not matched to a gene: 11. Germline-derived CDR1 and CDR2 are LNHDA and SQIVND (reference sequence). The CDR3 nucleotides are TGTGCCAGTAGTAGCGGACAGGGACCGGTGTGGCAGTACTTC. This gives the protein CASSSGQGPVWQYF. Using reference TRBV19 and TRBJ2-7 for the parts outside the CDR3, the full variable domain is DGGITQSPKYLFRKEGQNVTLSCEQNLNHDAMYWYRQDPGQGLRLIYYSQIVNDFQKGDIAEGYSVSREKKESFPLTVTSAQKNPTAFYLCASSSGQGPVWQYFGPGTRLTVT.